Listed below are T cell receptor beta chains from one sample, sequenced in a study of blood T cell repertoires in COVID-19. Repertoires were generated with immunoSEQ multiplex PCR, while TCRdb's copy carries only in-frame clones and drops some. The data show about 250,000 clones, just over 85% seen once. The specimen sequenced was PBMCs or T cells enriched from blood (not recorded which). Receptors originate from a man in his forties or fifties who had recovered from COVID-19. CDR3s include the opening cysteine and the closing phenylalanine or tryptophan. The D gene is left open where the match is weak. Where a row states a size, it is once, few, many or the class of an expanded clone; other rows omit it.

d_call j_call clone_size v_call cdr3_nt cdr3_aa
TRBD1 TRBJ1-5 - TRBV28 TGTGCCAGCATCCGCCGACAGGGAGATAGCAATCAGCCCCAGCATTTT CASIRRQGDSNQPQHF
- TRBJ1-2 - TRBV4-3 TGCGCCAGCAGCCAAGATGGGGGGAGTGGTGGCTACACCTTC CASSQDGGSGGYTF
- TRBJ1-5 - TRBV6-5 TGTGCCAGCAGCCGAGGGAGGGGCAATCAGCCCCAGCATTTT CASSRGRGNQPQHF
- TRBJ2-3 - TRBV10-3 TGTGCCATCAGTGATTCCCCGGTCTACTACACAGATACGCAGTATTTT CAISDSPVYYTDTQYF
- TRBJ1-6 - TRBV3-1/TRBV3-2 TGTGCCAGCAGCCACCCCCAACTTTCACCCCTCCACTTT CASSHPQLSPLHF
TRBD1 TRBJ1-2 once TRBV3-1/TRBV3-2 TGTGCCAGCAGCCACGGGGACAGCAGCTACACCTTC CASSHGDSSYTF
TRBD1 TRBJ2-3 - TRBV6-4 TGTGCCAGCAGTTTTAAACCGACAGGGCCAGATACGCAGTATTTT CASSFKPTGPDTQYF
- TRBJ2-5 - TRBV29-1 TGCAGCGTTGAAGATCGTGGGAGGCGCCAAGAGACCCAGTACTTC CSVEDRGRRQETQYF
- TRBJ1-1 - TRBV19 TGTGCCAGTAGTATACCCTTTATGAACACTGAAGCTTTCTTT CASSIPFMNTEAFF
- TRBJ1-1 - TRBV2 TGTGCCAGCAGCGGTCAGGTGGATACTGAAGCTTTCTTT CASSGQVDTEAFF
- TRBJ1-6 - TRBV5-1 TGCGCCAGCAGCCCTGGAGCCCTGAACTATAATTCACCCCTCCACTTT CASSPGALNYNSPLHF
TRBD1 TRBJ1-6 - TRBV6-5 TGTGCCACCCTGCGGGACAGGGATTCACCCCTCCACTTT CATLRDRDSPLHF
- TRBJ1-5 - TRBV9 TGTGCCAGCAGCGTGTGCCGGGACAAGCATCAGCCCCAGCATTTT CASSVCRDKHQPQHF
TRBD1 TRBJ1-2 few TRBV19 TGTGCCAGTATGCCGACAGGGGGCGGCGGCTACACCTTC CASMPTGGGGYTF
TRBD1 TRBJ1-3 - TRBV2 TGTGCCAGCAGTGAAACTCCAGGGGGCGAGGGCACCATATATTTT CASSETPGGEGTIYF
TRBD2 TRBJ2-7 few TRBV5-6 TGTGCCAGCAGGGGACTAGTAGGGGGATTTGAGCAGTACTTC CASRGLVGGFEQYF
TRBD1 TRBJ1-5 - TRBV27 TGTGCCAGCAGTTTATCGAGGGGGGACAGGAATCAGCCCCAGCATTTT CASSLSRGDRNQPQHF
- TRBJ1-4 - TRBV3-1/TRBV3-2 TGTGCCAGCAGCCAGGCCCGGGAAGGTGAAAAACTGTTTTTT CASSQAREGEKLFF
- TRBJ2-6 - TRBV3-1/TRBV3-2 TGTGCCAGCAGCCAAGATGGAGGGAGAACTGGGGCCAACGTCCTGACTTTC CASSQDGGRTGANVLTF
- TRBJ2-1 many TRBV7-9 TGTGCCAGCAGCCTGGGAGTTAATGAGCAGTTCTTC CASSLGVNEQFF
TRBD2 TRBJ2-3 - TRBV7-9 TGTGCCAGCAGCCGTAGCGGGGGGGCAGGGGGCACAGATACGCAGTATTTT CASSRSGGAGGTDTQYF
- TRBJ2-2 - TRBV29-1 TGCAGCGTTAACGGGTTCGTGACCGGGGAGCTGTTTTTT CSVNGFVTGELFF